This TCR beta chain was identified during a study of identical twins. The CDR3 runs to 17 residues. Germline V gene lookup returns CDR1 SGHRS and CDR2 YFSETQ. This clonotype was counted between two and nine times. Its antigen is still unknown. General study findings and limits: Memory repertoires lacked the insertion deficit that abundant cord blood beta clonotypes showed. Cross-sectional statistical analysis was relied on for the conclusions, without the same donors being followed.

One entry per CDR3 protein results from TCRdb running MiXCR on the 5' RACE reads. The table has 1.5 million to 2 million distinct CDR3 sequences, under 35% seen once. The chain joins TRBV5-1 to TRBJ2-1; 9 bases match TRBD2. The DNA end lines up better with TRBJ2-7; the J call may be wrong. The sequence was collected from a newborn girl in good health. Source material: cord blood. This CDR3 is CASQPPLREGVYNEQYF. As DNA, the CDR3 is TGCGCCAGCCAGCCCCCATTGCGGGAGGGGGTATACAATGAGCAGTACTTC.